One and the same sample provided the 20 T cell receptor beta chains below, sequenced in a study of blood T cell repertoires in COVID-19. The method was immunoSEQ multiplex PCR; TCRdb's version includes in-frame clones alone and lacks a portion of them. In the table there are 250,000 to 350,000 clones, under 95% of which are singletons. The sequenced sample was PBMCs or T cells enriched from blood (not recorded which). These receptors were obtained from a man aged 55 to 70 who had recovered from COVID-19.

The gene calls are TRBV19 and TRBJ1-5; 7 bases align to TRBD1. The V and J ends lost 4 bases and 5 bases, in that order; junction bases with no gene match: 11. Germline-derived CDR1 and CDR2 are LNHDA and SQIVND (reference sequence). CDR3 length: 16 residues. CDR3 loop: CASSTPGTASYQPQHF. The CDR3 DNA follows: TGTGCCAGTAGTACCCCCGGGACAGCGAGTTATCAGCCCCAGCATTTT.

This chain links TRBV9 with TRBJ2-7; D is unresolved. The V end lost 0 bases, the J end lost 2 bases, and 9 bases lay between the germline ends. CDR3 size: 14 residues. Germline V lookup: CDR1 SGDLS, CDR2 YYNGEE. CDR3: CASSVGVGAYEQYF. CDR3 nucleotides: TGTGCCAGCAGCGTAGGGGTAGGAGCCTACGAGCAGTACTTC.

This chain links TRBV5-1 with TRBJ1-1; perhaps TRBD1 as D (5 bases). Germline CDR1 reads SGHRS; CDR2 reads YFSETQ. Trimming took off 4 bases at V and 1 base at J, with 11 bases between the two ends. The CDR3 covers 14 residues. This chain's CDR3 is CASSQDITNTEAFF. The CDR3, as DNA: TGCGCCAGCAGCCAGGACATTACGAACACTGAAGCTTTCTTT.

The J gene is TRBJ1-2, the V gene TRBV7-9; the match to TRBD1 covers 9 bases. The trim removed 5 bases at V and 5 bases at J, leaving 3 bases unmatched. Germline V CDR1 and CDR2: SEHNR, FQNEAQ (reference sequence). The CDR3 contains 13 residues. CDR3 residues: CASSRGQGYGYTF. Written as DNA, the CDR3 is TGTGCCAGCAGCCGAGGACAGGGGTATGGCTACACCTTC.

The chain is built from TRBV7-2 and TRBJ2-7, with D possibly TRBD2 on 5 matching bases. Germline values: CDR1 SGHTA, CDR2 FQGNSA. V lost 7 bases, J lost 5 bases, and 24 bases lay in between. The CDR3 loop spans 16 amino acids. In DNA form, the CDR3 reads TGTGCCAGCATCTACCGCCGGGATTTGAGAGTGGACGAGCAGTACTTC. Translated: CASIYRRDLRVDEQYF.

This chain links TRBV4-1 with TRBJ2-2; 12 nucleotides line up with TRBD2. V lost 1 base to trimming and J lost 5 bases; unmatched junction nucleotides: 14. From germline, CDR1 is MGHRA and CDR2 YSYEKL. The CDR3 contains 20 residues. The CDR3 DNA reads as TGCGCCAGCAGCCAAGTCGGGCTAGCGGGAGGGCCTGTGCAGACCGGGGAGCTGTTTTTT. This encodes CASSQVGLAGGPVQTGELFF.

The chain joins TRBV9 to TRBJ1-2; 7 bases map to TRBD1. CDR1 and CDR2 (germline): SGDLS, YYNGEE. V shed 0 bases, J shed 10 bases, and the junction held 6 bases outside the gene matches. The CDR3 contains 13 residues. Written as DNA, the CDR3 is TGTGCCAGCAGCGTAGGACAGGGAACGGACTACACCTTC. Amino acid sequence: CASSVGQGTDYTF.

The CDR3 loop is CASSQGAGSPLHF. The CDR3 DNA sequence: TGTGCCAGCAGCCAGGGGGCAGGGTCACCCCTCCACTTT. This chain uses TRBV6-5 with TRBJ1-6, with 8 bases lining up with TRBD1. Looked up from germline, CDR1 is MNHEY and CDR2 is SVGAGI. The CDR3 spans 13 residues. The J segment lost 10 bases and the V segment lost 6 bases, leaving 5 bases of the junction unmatched.

The chain couples TRBV7-9 to TRBJ2-1; TRBD2 aligns across 11 bases. The CDR3 contains 15 residues. Per the germline V gene, CDR1 is SEHNR and CDR2 is FQNEAQ (reference sequence). The V and J ends lost 2 bases and 9 bases, in that order; junction bases with no gene match: 6. For the CDR3, the DNA is TGTGCCAGCAGCTTACTAGCGGGAGGTCCCGGTGAGCAGTTCTTC. Translation gives CASSLLAGGPGEQFF.

The chain joins TRBV7-8 to TRBJ1-1; the D gene is possibly TRBD1 (6 bases). Trimming pared 2 bases from V and 1 base from J, leaving 11 bases between. In germline, CDR1 is SGHVS, CDR2 FQNEAQ. CDR3 length equals 15 residues. In nucleotides, the CDR3 is TGTGCCAGCAGCTTACAGGGGATGGGGAACACTGAAGCTTTCTTT. Encoded protein: CASSLQGMGNTEAFF.

The chain carries TRBV9 and TRBJ2-2; TRBD2 matches at 7 bases. Trimming removed 6 bases from V and 3 bases from J; junction bases left unmatched: 5. In germline, CDR1 is SGDLS, CDR2 YYNGEE. The CDR3 extends over 14 amino acids. CDR3 sequence reads: CASNLGGDTGELFF. CDR3 nucleotides: TGTGCCAGCAATCTGGGAGGGGACACCGGGGAGCTGTTTTTT.

This clone has only a few counts. V and J are TRBV19 and TRBJ2-1; 8 nucleotides align to TRBD2. With V trimmed by 4 bases and J by 5 bases, 7 bases remained unmatched. Germline values: CDR1 LNHDA, CDR2 SQIVND (reference sequence). CDR3 length equals 15 residues. The CDR3 protein is CASSTPRGANNEQFF. CDR3 DNA sequence: TGTGCCAGTAGTACTCCGCGGGGGGCCAACAATGAGCAGTTCTTC.

J is TRBJ2-7 and V is TRBV10-3; 14 bases are shared with TRBD2. The CDR3 is 16 residues long. Trimming removed 4 bases from V and 10 bases from J; junction bases left unmatched: 12. CDR1 is ENHRY, CDR2 SYGVKD, per germline. CDR3: CAISGTSGTSGSVQYF. CDR3 sequence (DNA): TGTGCCATCAGTGGGACCTCAGGGACTAGCGGGAGCGTACAGTACTTC.

The CDR3 sequence is CASSIRDNLVADTQYF. The CDR3 bases are TGTGCCAGTAGTATCCGGGACAACCTTGTCGCAGATACGCAGTATTTT. This rearrangement joins TRBV19 to TRBJ2-3; possible D gene TRBD1, 6 bases. The CDR3 extends over 16 amino acids. V was clipped by 3 bases and J by 4 bases, with 17 bases between them. Germline V gives CDR1 LNHDA, CDR2 SQIVND (reference sequence).

V usage is TRBV15 and J usage is TRBJ1-5; D might be TRBD1 (5 bases). Trimming removed 1 base from V and 6 bases from J, with 16 bases in between. The CDR3 is 16 residues long. The germline V gene has CDR1 LNHNV and CDR2 YYDKDF (reference sequence). The CDR3 region has the DNA TGTGCCACCAGCAGAGGGGGACCCGGAGGGGTTCAGCCCCAGCATTTT. Its protein product is CATSRGGPGGVQPQHF.

The chain carries TRBV2 and TRBJ2-7; tentatively, D is TRBD1 (6 bases). Germline values: CDR1 SNHLY, CDR2 FYNNEI. This CDR3 has 14 amino acids. V lost 11 bases and J lost 0, with 17 bases in between. CDR3 loop: CAGKLQGNSYEQYF. The CDR3 DNA follows: TGTGCCGGGAAATTACAGGGAAACTCCTACGAGCAGTACTTC.

The chain couples TRBV5-4 to TRBJ2-7, with 8 bases aligning to TRBD2. The V and J ends lost 2 bases and 2 bases, in that order; junction bases with no gene match: 3. This CDR3 contains 14 residues. The V gene's germline CDR1 is SGHNT and CDR2 YYREEE (reference sequence). The CDR3 here is CASSFAGGPYEQYF. The CDR3 DNA reads TGTGCCAGCAGCTTTGCGGGAGGACCCTACGAGCAGTACTTC. Looking up the rest from reference TRBV5-4 and TRBJ2-7 gives the full variable domain: ETGVTQSPTHLIKTRGQQVTLRCSSQSGHNTVSWYQQALGQGPQFIFQYYREEENGRGNFPPRFSGLQFPNYSSELNVNALELDDSALYLCASSFAGGPYEQYFGPGTRLTVT.

This clone has just one count. The chain recombines TRBV5-4 with TRBJ2-7, with D unresolved. Germline CDR1 is SGHNT and CDR2 is YYREEE (reference sequence). Trimming pared 4 bases from V and 0 bases from J, leaving 14 bases between. The CDR3 spans 15 residues. The CDR3 loop is CASSPEGASSYEQYF. The CDR3 nucleotides read TGTGCCAGCAGCCCGGAAGGAGCGAGCTCCTACGAGCAGTACTTC.

Remarks on this clone: Other DNA sequences in the same sample also yield this CDR3. This chain connects TRBV12-3 or TRBV12-4 to TRBJ1-6; D not certain. This CDR3 is 12 amino acids long. Deletions cut 3 bases from V and 7 bases from J, with 4 bases between. The chain's CDR3 is CASSFVNSPLHF. The CDR3 DNA is TGTGCCAGCAGTTTCGTCAATTCACCCCTCCACTTT.

A few counts support this clone. The J gene is TRBJ1-1, the V gene TRBV18, with D possibly being TRBD1 (5 bases). The germline V gene has CDR1 KGHSH and CDR2 LQKENI. The V end was cut by 2 bases, the J end by 3 bases, with 13 bases between. The CDR3 is 15 amino acids. CDR3 in amino acids: CASSPGLGPHTEAFF. As DNA, the CDR3 is TGTGCCAGCTCACCAGGGTTGGGGCCACACACTGAAGCTTTCTTT.